This is a list of T cell receptor beta chains from one sample in a study of OX40 agonist ivuxolimab in advanced cancers. TCRdb keeps only in-frame clones here, not all; method: immunoSEQ multiplex PCR. The data contain under 20,000 clones, roughly 91% of them singletons. Source: CD4+ or CD8+ T cells sorted from blood, taken in a trial of the OX40 agonist ivuxolimab. The origin of the receptors is an adult with an advanced solid tumor such as melanoma, head and neck, liver or kidney cancer. CDR3s include the opening cysteine and the closing phenylalanine or tryptophan. A D gene is named only where the DNA matches it firmly. Rows may omit the clone size; those that give it use once, few, many or a size class.

cdr3_length	d_call	j_call	clone_size	v_call	cdr3_aa	cdr3_nt
16	.	TRBJ2-3	.	TRBV7-9	CASSLPRGFGTDTQYF	TGTGCCAGCAGCTTACCACGCGGGTTCGGGACAGATACGCAGTATTTT
10	.	TRBJ1-2	.	TRBV6-1	CAGGWSGYTF	TGTGCCGGCGGGTGGTCTGGCTACACCTTC
14	TRBD2	TRBJ2-7	once	TRBV18	CASSPGLANYEQYF	TGTGCCAGCTCACCGGGACTAGCGAACTACGAGCAGTACTTC
15	.	TRBJ2-1	.	TRBV6-5	CASSIKLLPYNEQFF	TGTGCCAGCAGTATTAAATTGCTCCCCTACAATGAGCAGTTCTTC
15	.	TRBJ2-3	.	TRBV5-1	CASSLEALFTDTQYF	TGCGCCAGCAGCTTGGAGGCCCTTTTCACAGATACGCAGTATTTT
15	.	TRBJ2-5	.	TRBV6-5	CASSQGWGLQETQYF	TGTGCCAGCAGCCAGGGGTGGGGGCTACAAGAGACCCAGTACTTC
14	.	TRBJ2-2	.	TRBV13	CASSLDDITGELFF	TGTGCCAGCAGCTTGGACGATATCACCGGGGAGCTGTTTTTT
13	TRBD1	TRBJ2-3	.	TRBV5-1	CASSLDRGDTQYF	TGCGCCAGCAGCTTGGACAGGGGAGATACGCAGTATTTT
15	TRBD2	TRBJ2-3	.	TRBV7-2	CASTRGGLPPDTQYF	TGTGCCAGCACCCGGGGGGGGCTCCCCCCAGATACGCAGTATTTT
15	TRBD2	TRBJ2-3	few	TRBV7-9	CASSLSSGRTDTQYF	TGTGCCAGCAGCTTGTCTAGCGGGAGAACAGATACGCAGTATTTT
14	.	TRBJ1-5	.	TRBV2	CASENRAFNQPQHF	TGTGCCAGCGAGAACAGGGCCTTCAATCAGCCCCAGCATTTT
14	.	TRBJ2-5	.	TRBV6-5	CASSTQVVGETQYF	TGTGCCAGCAGTACCCAGGTAGTAGGAGAGACCCAGTACTTC
13	.	TRBJ2-2	.	TRBV4-3	CASSQVLTGELFF	TGCGCCAGCAGCCAAGTCCTCACCGGGGAGCTGTTTTTT
13	.	TRBJ1-5	.	TRBV27	CASSSGGSQPQHF	TGTGCCAGCAGTTCTGGGGGAAGTCAGCCCCAGCATTTT
17	TRBD2	TRBJ2-3	.	TRBV5-4	CASSWSIAGDRTDTQYF	TGTGCCAGCAGCTGGAGTATAGCGGGAGATCGGACAGATACGCAGTATTTT
15	TRBD1	TRBJ1-5	.	TRBV4-1	CASSRTGGEYQPQHF	TGCGCCAGCAGCAGGACAGGGGGGGAGTATCAGCCCCAGCATTTT
18	TRBD1	TRBJ2-1	.	TRBV7-9	CASSTGTGVQRERNEQFF	TGTGCCAGCAGCACCGGGACAGGGGTCCAGCGGGAGCGCAATGAGCAGTTCTTC
11	.	TRBJ1-2	.	TRBV28	CASSLSIGYTF	TGTGCCAGCAGTTTATCCATCGGCTACACCTTC
14	.	TRBJ2-7	.	TRBV5-4	CASSLGRVGYEQYF	TGTGCCAGCAGCTTGGGAAGGGTGGGGTACGAGCAGTACTTC
16	.	TRBJ1-5	medium-sized	TRBV7-9	CASSSDGALGNQPQHF	TGTGCCAGCAGCTCCGACGGGGCGCTTGGCAATCAGCCCCAGCATTTT
15	.	TRBJ1-2	.	TRBV4-1	CASSTSIINEWGYTF	TGCGCCAGCAGCACGTCCATCATAAACGAATGGGGCTACACCTTC
13	TRBD2	TRBJ2-7	.	TRBV2	CASSVGLGWEQYF	TGTGCCAGCAGTGTGGGACTAGGATGGGAGCAGTACTTC
17	.	TRBJ2-7	.	TRBV12-2	CASRLARGERGTYEQYF	TGTGCAAGTCGCTTAGCGCGAGGTGAACGGGGCACTTACGAGCAGTACTTC
18	TRBD1	TRBJ2-1	.	TRBV7-3	CASSLTDRGRGTYNEQFF	TGTGCCAGCAGCTTAACGGACAGGGGAAGAGGTACCTACAATGAGCAGTTCTTC
12	.	TRBJ2-7	.	TRBV5-4	CASSLGGYEQYF	TGTGCCAGCAGCCTGGGGGGATACGAGCAGTACTTC
14	TRBD1	TRBJ2-2	medium-sized	TRBV11-3	CASSLAQGAGELFF	TGTGCCAGCAGCTTAGCACAGGGGGCCGGGGAGCTGTTTTTT
12	.	TRBJ2-2	once	TRBV19	CASSWGAGELFF	TGTGCCAGTAGTTGGGGGGCCGGGGAGCTGTTTTTT
11	.	TRBJ2-3	.	TRBV20-1	CSGGARDTQYF	TGCAGTGGGGGGGCACGAGATACGCAGTATTTT
16	TRBD2	TRBJ2-1	.	TRBV27	CASSPTSGGPSGEQFF	TGTGCCAGCAGCCCGACTAGCGGGGGCCCGAGTGGTGAGCAGTTCTTC
15	.	TRBJ2-7	medium-sized	TRBV4-3	CASSQHGQGIYEQYF	TGCGCCAGCAGCCAACACGGCCAGGGCATCTACGAGCAGTACTTC
13	.	TRBJ2-7	few	TRBV18	CASSPPSSYEQYF	TGTGCCAGCTCACCACCGTCCAGCTACGAGCAGTACTTC
15	.	TRBJ2-7	medium-sized	TRBV25-1	CASSEGAVLGYEQYF	TGTGCCAGCAGTGAAGGGGCAGTCCTGGGTTACGAGCAGTACTTC
13	.	TRBJ1-2	few	TRBV6-5	CASSPGGAEGYTF	TGTGCCAGCAGTCCCGGAGGGGCGGAAGGCTACACCTTC
14	TRBD1	TRBJ1-2	.	TRBV11-2	CASSLHRGVYGYTF	TGTGCCAGCAGCTTACACAGGGGGGTCTATGGCTACACCTTC
11	.	TRBJ2-1	.	TRBV19	CASRLGTKQFF	TGTGCCAGTAGGCTAGGGACCAAGCAGTTCTTC
13	TRBD1	TRBJ2-7	.	TRBV29-1	CSVAPTGDYEQYF	TGCAGCGTTGCGCCGACAGGGGACTACGAGCAGTACTTC
14	.	TRBJ2-7	.	TRBV5-1	CASSLVAGAYEQYF	TGCGCCAGCAGCTTGGTGGCGGGCGCCTACGAGCAGTACTTC
21	TRBD2	TRBJ2-1	few	TRBV2	CASRAQLAGGPDAISYNEQFF	TGTGCCAGCAGGGCCCAACTAGCGGGAGGGCCGGATGCAATCTCCTACAATGAGCAGTTCTTC
16	TRBD2	TRBJ2-1	.	TRBV5-1	CASSWPPAGGRGEQFF	TGCGCCAGCAGCTGGCCCCCAGCGGGAGGGCGCGGTGAGCAGTTCTTC
12	.	TRBJ2-7	.	TRBV7-9	CASSSALLEQYF	TGTGCCAGCAGTTCTGCGCTCCTCGAGCAGTACTTC
15	TRBD2	TRBJ2-7	.	TRBV11-2	CASSPQAGGYYEQYF	TGTGCCAGCAGCCCACAAGCGGGAGGGTACTACGAGCAGTACTTC
16	TRBD2	TRBJ2-1	.	TRBV4-3	CASSQVGLADHNEQFF	TGCGCCAGCAGCCAAGTGGGGCTAGCGGATCACAATGAGCAGTTCTTC